The rows below give T cell receptor beta chains drawn from one sample of a study of T cell responses to AZD1222 COVID-19 vaccine. Produced via immunoSEQ multiplex PCR; TCRdb's table is partial and in-frame only. The repertoire holds about 86,000 clones, with around 90% as singletons. Sequencing was performed on peripheral blood, taken 28 days after the second AZD1222 dose. Receptors were obtained from an adult who received the AZD1222 COVID-19 vaccine. Both conserved end residues are part of each CDR3. The D gene is left open where the match is weak. Size values are once, few and many counts, or a class for expanded clones, and some rows have none.

13 | TRBJ2-7 | NA | TRBD1 | TRBV5-4 | TGTGCCAGCAGCTTGGCGGGACAGCAATCCCAAGGGTTC | CASSLAGQQSQGF
14 | TRBJ1-4 | NA | NA | TRBV15 | TGTGCCACCAGCAGAGATTCGGGGGTTGAAAAACTGTTTTTT | CATSRDSGVEKLFF
14 | TRBJ1-1 | NA | NA | TRBV3-1/TRBV3-2 | TGTGCCAGCAGCCGAGGGGGGCCGAACACTGAAGCTTTCTTT | CASSRGGPNTEAFF
13 | TRBJ2-5 | NA | TRBD1 | TRBV18 | TGTGCCAGCTCACGGGACAGACAAGAGACCCAGTACTTC | CASSRDRQETQYF
14 | TRBJ1-4 | once | NA | TRBV7-9 | TGTGCCAGCAGCCCTGGAAGAGCATATGAAAAACTGTTTTTT | CASSPGRAYEKLFF
16 | TRBJ2-5 | NA | TRBD2 | TRBV30 | TGTGCCTGCAAACTAGCGGGGCGATCGAACCAAGAGACCCAGTACTTC | CACKLAGRSNQETQYF
11 | TRBJ1-2 | NA | TRBD1 | TRBV6-5 | TGTGCCAGCACGCAGGGGGCAGGCTACACCTTC | CASTQGAGYTF
16 | TRBJ1-1 | NA | NA | TRBV9 | TGTGCCAGCAGCCTAAAAGGACAGCCTCTGAACACTGAAGCTTTCTTT | CASSLKGQPLNTEAFF
14 | TRBJ1-1 | NA | TRBD1 | TRBV29-1 | TGCAGCGTTGAAGTGGACAGGGTGGGCACTGAAGCTTTCTTT | CSVEVDRVGTEAFF
15 | TRBJ2-5 | NA | TRBD2 | TRBV5-1 | TGCGCCAGCAGCTTGGTGTCGGGGGGGCAAGAGACCCAGTACTTC | CASSLVSGGQETQYF
20 | TRBJ2-2 | NA | NA | TRBV13 | TGTGCCAGCAGCCCGCCACGAGATGGACAGACGAGACCGCTTACCGGGGAGCTGTTTTTT | CASSPPRDGQTRPLTGELFF
16 | TRBJ1-6 | NA | TRBD1 | TRBV11-2 | TGTGCCAGCAGCACCACAGGGGGCTTCGATAATTCACCCCTCCACTTT | CASSTTGGFDNSPLHF
14 | TRBJ2-5 | NA | TRBD1 | TRBV5-1 | TGCGCCAGCAGCGGGGGACAGACCCAAGAGACCCAGTACTTC | CASSGGQTQETQYF
16 | TRBJ1-3 | NA | NA | TRBV11-2 | TGTGCCAGCAGCCGAGAGGGGGAGGGAACTGGAAACACCATATATTTT | CASSREGEGTGNTIYF
17 | TRBJ2-6 | NA | TRBD1 | TRBV2 | TGTGCCAGCAGTGCGCGGACAGGTTTCTCTGGGGCCAACGTCCTGACTTTC | CASSARTGFSGANVLTF
16 | TRBJ1-4 | once | NA | TRBV7-8 | TGTGCCAGCAGCGACTATTTGGACCCATCTGGGGAAAAACTGTTTTTT | CASSDYLDPSGEKLFF
14 | TRBJ1-6 | NA | TRBD1 | TRBV27 | TGTGCCAGTTCGTACAGGGGGGATAATTCACCCCTCCACTTT | CASSYRGDNSPLHF
14 | TRBJ2-5 | once | NA | TRBV28 | TGTGCCAGCAGTACCCCGGGGGCAACAGAGACCCAGTACTTC | CASSTPGATETQYF
13 | TRBJ2-7 | NA | NA | TRBV6-7 | TGTGCCAGCAGTTACGCCAACCCCTACGAGCAGTACTTC | CASSYANPYEQYF
15 | TRBJ2-2 | NA | TRBD1 | TRBV9 | TGTGCCAGCAGCGGGAGAGGACAGGGGACCGGGGAGCTGTTTTTT | CASSGRGQGTGELFF
18 | TRBJ2-2 | NA | NA | TRBV14 | TGTGCCAGCAGCCAGGGACTCTTGGGGGACCCCCTAACCGGGGAGCTGTTTTTT | CASSQGLLGDPLTGELFF
14 | TRBJ2-7 | NA | NA | TRBV7-9 | TGTGCCAGCAGCTTAGTCTCCATCCCCTACGAGCAGTACTTC | CASSLVSIPYEQYF
13 | TRBJ1-6 | NA | NA | TRBV6-5 | TGTGCCAGTAAGGGAGGGTGGGATTCACCCCTCCACTTT | CASKGGWDSPLHF
13 | TRBJ2-1 | few | NA | TRBV6-2/TRBV6-3 | TGTGCCAGCAGTTACCGCAGGGAAGCTGAGCAGTTCTTC | CASSYRREAEQFF
14 | TRBJ1-1 | NA | TRBD1 | TRBV5-1 | TGCGCCAGCAGCCCACAGGGGGGGGGCACTGAAGCTTTCTTT | CASSPQGGGTEAFF
15 | TRBJ1-4 | NA | NA | TRBV4-1 | TGCGCCAGCAGCCTACCGGGACGGACTAATGAAAAACTGTTTTTT | CASSLPGRTNEKLFF
14 | TRBJ2-2 | once | TRBD1 | TRBV5-1 | TGCGCCAGCAGCAGCCGACAGGGTCCCGGGGAGCTGTTTTTT | CASSSRQGPGELFF
14 | TRBJ1-4 | NA | NA | TRBV9 | TGTGCCAGCAGCGCCTCCATGTTGGATGAAAAACTGTTTTTT | CASSASMLDEKLFF
14 | TRBJ1-5 | NA | NA | TRBV25-1 | TGTGCCAGCAGTGTGACAGAGAGCAATCAGCCCCAGCATTTT | CASSVTESNQPQHF
14 | TRBJ1-2 | NA | NA | TRBV28 | TGTGCCAGCAGTCTCGAAAAGGGGCTGTATGGCTACACCTTC | CASSLEKGLYGYTF
14 | TRBJ2-7 | NA | TRBD1 | TRBV15 | TGTGCCACCAGCAGGACAGGGGGGAACTACGAGCAGTACTTC | CATSRTGGNYEQYF
18 | TRBJ2-3 | NA | TRBD2 | TRBV10-2 | TGCGCCAGCAGGAGGGGACTAGCGGCCGGATTTCACACAGATACGCAGTATTTT | CASRRGLAAGFHTDTQYF
17 | TRBJ1-1 | NA | NA | TRBV11-2 | TGTGCCAGCAGCTCGCCAGTACCGGTTACGGGTCAGACTGAAGCTTTCTTT | CASSSPVPVTGQTEAFF
14 | TRBJ2-1 | NA | TRBD1 | TRBV24-1 | TGTGCCACAGGACAGGAACCTTTATACAATGAGCAGTTCTTC | CATGQEPLYNEQFF
14 | TRBJ2-7 | NA | NA | TRBV4-3 | TGCGCCAGCAGCCAAGAGGACAGTGGCTACGAGCAGTACTTC | CASSQEDSGYEQYF
17 | TRBJ1-2 | large | TRBD1 | TRBV11-3 | TGTGCCAGCAGCTTAGATCTGTCGGGACAGGCGAACTATGGCTACACCTTC | CASSLDLSGQANYGYTF
11 | TRBJ1-5 | NA | NA | TRBV3-1/TRBV3-2 | TGTGCCAGCAGCCCCCCCCAGCCCCAGCATTTT | CASSPPQPQHF
16 | TRBJ1-2 | NA | TRBD1 | TRBV6-2/TRBV6-3 | TGTGCCAGCAGCCATCCGGTAACAGGGGAATTACGAGGCTACACCTTC | CASSHPVTGELRGYTF
19 | TRBJ2-5 | NA | TRBD2 | TRBV3-1/TRBV3-2 | TGTGCCAGCAGCCAGGACCTGATGGGGGAAGCGGGGGTCTGGGAGACCCAGTACTTC | CASSQDLMGEAGVWETQYF
12 | TRBJ2-6 | NA | NA | TRBV2 | TGTGCCAGCACCGGACCCGCCAACGTCCTGACTTTC | CASTGPANVLTF